This TCR beta chain derives from a study of blood T cell repertoires in COVID-19. On the study more broadly: The analysed material was cDNA or gDNA that came from T cells, B-cell-depleted T cells, or PBMCs.

Assay used: immunoSEQ multiplex PCR; TCRdb lists only in-frame clones, some missing. The sample includes about 300,000 clones, roughly 91% seen only once; the top ten take approximately 2%. The CDR3 runs 15 residues. The V end lost 0 bases, the J end lost 8 bases, and 17 bases lay between the germline ends. Germline V gene lookup returns CDR1 GTSNPN and CDR2 SVGIG (reference sequence). The chain combines TRBV30 with TRBJ1-3, with D hard to call. Sequenced sample: peripheral blood. The receptor was isolated from a woman aged 25-40 years with COVID-19, enrolled during active disease. The CDR3 sequence: CAWSVGSGEGDTIYF. The CDR3 coding sequence is TGTGCCTGGAGTGTAGGATCAGGTGAAGGTGACACCATATATTTT.